The TCR beta chain under discussion was sequenced for a study of T cells in Graves' hyperthyroidism and ophthalmopathy. General observations from the study: Blood also carried most thyroid clonotypes expanded above 0.001. The model predicted ophthalmopathy a median about 6.6 months before onset.

Ten or more counts support this clonotype. Its antigen remains unidentified. There are 16 residues in the CDR3. With 1 base clipped from V and 4 bases from J, the junction kept 7 bases outside the gene matches. Germline V gives CDR1 SGHVS, CDR2 FQNEAQ. RNA transcripts gave rise to amplified TCR beta CDR3 regions. HTBI primers were the set used in a first-round RT-PCR of the TCR CDR3. Using its own MiXCR run on the multiplex PCR reads, TCRdb lists one record per CDR3 protein. Among about 500,000 distinct CDR3 sequences, about 15% were seen once, and the ten largest hold around 17%. Researchers defined stable Graves' hyperthyroidism as no ophthalmopathy progression within 18 months.

Sequencing input: blood. The chain links TRBV7-8 to TRBJ2-1, with 7 nucleotides matching TRBD2. The receptor comes from a woman under 30 with Graves' hyperthyroidism. CDR3 bases: TGTGCCAGCAGCTTAGAGGGCGGGAGAAGGTACAATGAGCAGTTCTTC. Translation gives CASSLEGGRRYNEQFF.